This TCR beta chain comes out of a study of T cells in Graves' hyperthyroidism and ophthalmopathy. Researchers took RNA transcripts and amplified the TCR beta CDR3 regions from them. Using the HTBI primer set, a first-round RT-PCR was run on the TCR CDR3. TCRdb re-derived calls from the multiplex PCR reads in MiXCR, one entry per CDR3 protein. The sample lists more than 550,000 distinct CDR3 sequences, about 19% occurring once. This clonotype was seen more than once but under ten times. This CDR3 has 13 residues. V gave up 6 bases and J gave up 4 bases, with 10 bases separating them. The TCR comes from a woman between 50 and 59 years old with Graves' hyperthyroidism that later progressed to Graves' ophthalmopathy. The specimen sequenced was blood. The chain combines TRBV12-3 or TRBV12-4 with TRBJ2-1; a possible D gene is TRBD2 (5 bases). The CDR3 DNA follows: TGTGCCAGCAGGAGGGCAGATTACAATGAGCAGTTCTTC. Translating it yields CASRRADYNEQFF.